The T cell receptor (beta chain) described here comes from a study of blood T cell repertoires in COVID-19. Study summary: Material from acute and convalescent COVID-19 was sourced from the United States, Italy and Spain. T cells, B-cell-depleted T cells, or PBMCs supplied cDNA or gDNA.

Looked up from germline, CDR1 is SGDLS and CDR2 is YYNGEE. The CDR3 has 15 residues. The V gene end was trimmed by 6 bases and the J gene end by 6 bases; junction bases not matched to a gene: 12. Per the original methods: Using reference gene primer amplification, nucleated cell counts were estimated. Clones were read by immunoSEQ multiplex PCR, and TCRdb kept only the in-frame ones, dropping some. The D gene and trimming were derived from the DNA, and the V and J assignments and clone size from that table. Of approximately 250,000 clones detected, roughly 81% appear once; the ten largest clones hold about 0.91%.

Sequenced input: peripheral blood. The chain is built from TRBV9 and TRBJ1-5; 7 nucleotides match TRBD1. The sequence came from a middle-aged man with acute or convalescent COVID-19. CDR3 in DNA: TGTGCCAGCAACCTAGGGGGCCGAAGGGGTCAGCCCCAGCATTTT. It yields the protein CASNLGGRRGQPQHF.